This entry lists 20 T cell receptor beta chains sequenced from one sample in a study of blood T cell repertoires in COVID-19. Assay used: immunoSEQ multiplex PCR; TCRdb lists only in-frame clones, some missing. The data contain around 64,000 clones, 79% of them seen just once; the ten biggest clones take up about 3.5%. Sequencing used peripheral blood. The receptors derive from a man aged 55 to 70 with acute or convalescent COVID-19.

The chain uses TRBV4-3 and TRBJ2-1; 10 bases align to TRBD2. Germline V lookup: CDR1 LGHNA, CDR2 YSLEER. After removal of 1 base from V and 10 bases from J, the junction contained 7 bases not matched to a gene. The CDR3 is made up of 15 amino acids. The CDR3, as DNA: TGCGCCAGCAGCCAAGGACAGCTAGCGGGAGAAGAGCAGTTCTTC. It translates to CASSQGQLAGEEQFF.

The chain uses TRBV5-1 and TRBJ2-1; maybe TRBD2 (7 bases). V lost 10 bases to trimming and J lost 6 bases, with 20 bases between them. CDR3 length equals 14 residues. Germline lookup yields CDR1 SGHRS and CDR2 YFSETQ. The chain's CDR3 is CAASLGGGINEQFF. In DNA, the CDR3 is TGCGCCGCGTCTCTGGGCGGGGGCATCAATGAGCAGTTCTTC.

The chain has TRBV28 and TRBJ2-1; 8 bases fit TRBD1. The CDR3 has 16 residues. Per the germline V gene, CDR1 is MDHEN and CDR2 is SYDVKM. Losses at the gene ends were 4 bases for V and 8 bases for J; bases not matched to a gene: 13. The CDR3 sequence is CASSWSWTYRGDEQFF. CDR3 DNA sequence: TGTGCCAGCAGTTGGAGCTGGACCTACAGGGGGGATGAGCAGTTCTTC.

V and J are TRBV28 and TRBJ1-1, with a tentative D call TRBD1 (6 bases). With 4 bases removed from V and 4 bases from J, the gap between germline ends came to 7 bases. The CDR3 extends over 12 amino acids. Germline V gene lookup returns CDR1 MDHEN and CDR2 SYDVKM. Here the CDR3 reads CASSWGRTEAFF. CDR3 DNA sequence: TGTGCCAGCAGTTGGGGGCGCACTGAAGCTTTCTTT. The full variable domain, with the rest looked up from reference TRBV28 and TRBJ1-1, is DVKVTQSSRYLVKRTGEKVFLECVQDMDHENMFWYRQDPGLGLRLIYFSYDVKMKEKGDIPEGYSVSREKKERFSLILESASTNQTSMYLCASSWGRTEAFFGQGTRLTVV.

The gene calls are TRBV15 and TRBJ1-6, with D possibly matching TRBD1 (6 bases). V dropped 9 bases and J dropped 9 bases, with 15 bases sitting between them. The CDR3 is made up of 13 amino acids. The germline V gene has CDR1 LNHNV and CDR2 YYDKDF (reference sequence). Written as DNA, the CDR3 is TGTGCCACAACACAGGGAGTTGGTTCACCCCTCCACTTT. This sequence encodes CATTQGVGSPLHF.

CDR3 in DNA: TGTGCCAGCAGCCAGGCTAATCAGCCCCAGCATTTT. Its translation: CASSQANQPQHF. The V gene is TRBV3-1 (or the pseudogene TRBV3-2), the J gene TRBJ1-5; D is unclear. Deletions cut 3 bases from V and 4 bases from J, with 4 bases between. The CDR3 consists of 12 residues. CDR1 is LGHDT, CDR2 YNNKEL, per germline (reference sequence).

This clone was observed a single time. J is TRBJ2-2 and V is TRBV30; possibly TRBD2 for D (5 bases). The CDR3 has 14 residues. The germline V and J ends were trimmed by 6 bases and 1 base, with 12 bases remaining between them. Germline CDR1 and CDR2: GTSNPN and SVGIG (reference sequence). The CDR3 protein is CACKRTLNTGELFF. The DNA for the CDR3 is TGTGCCTGTAAAAGGACTTTGAACACCGGGGAGCTGTTTTTT.

The chain joins TRBV14 to TRBJ2-3; 8 bases agree with TRBD2. CDR3 length equals 15 residues. CDR1 is SGHDN and CDR2 is FVKESK in the germline V gene. The J segment lost 1 base and the V segment lost 4 bases, leaving 4 bases of the junction unmatched. Here the CDR3 DNA reads TGTGCCAGCAGCCCGGGGACTAGACGCACAGATACGCAGTATTTT. It codes for CASSPGTRRTDTQYF.

The chain recombines TRBV11-2 with TRBJ2-5; the match to TRBD2 covers 10 bases. Germline CDR1 SGHAT, CDR2 FQNNGV. The V gene end was trimmed by 1 base and the J gene end by 5 bases; junction bases not matched to a gene: 10. This CDR3 comprises 17 residues. The CDR3 here is CASSLVQAGGRKETQYF. For the CDR3, the DNA is TGTGCCAGCAGCTTAGTCCAAGCGGGGGGGCGTAAGGAGACCCAGTACTTC.

This clone was seen only once. The rearrangement uses TRBV7-2 and TRBJ1-4, with D uncertain. In germline, CDR1 is SGHTA, CDR2 FQGNSA. Trimming removed 3 bases from V and 2 bases from J, with 4 bases in between. There are 13 residues in the CDR3. The CDR3 sequence is CASSFSTNEKLFF. In DNA form, the CDR3 reads TGTGCCAGCAGCTTTTCTACTAATGAAAAACTGTTTTTT.

This clone was detected a few times. The chain is built from TRBV18 and TRBJ1-1; unclear D gene. V lost 3 bases to trimming and J lost 5 bases, with 13 bases between them. This CDR3 has 14 amino acids. In germline, CDR1 is KGHSH, CDR2 LQKENI. Here the CDR3 reads CASSPLQEGTEAFF. CDR3 nucleotide sequence: TGTGCCAGCTCACCTCTTCAGGAAGGAACTGAAGCTTTCTTT.

This clone is judged medium-sized (0.01 to 0.1%). V and J are TRBV29-1 and TRBJ1-2; TRBD1 agrees at 8 bases. The CDR3 is 11 amino acids. J was trimmed by 8 bases and V by 7 bases; bases with no gene match: 6. Looked up from germline, CDR1 is SQVTM and CDR2 is ANQGSEA. The CDR3 loop reads CSEATGGGYTF. CDR3 nucleotides: TGCAGCGAGGCTACAGGGGGAGGCTACACCTTC.

The chain carries TRBV4-1 and TRBJ2-1, with no clear D. The CDR3 totals 15 residues. V lost 0 bases and J 4 bases, leaving 10 bases between the germline ends. Germline CDR1 MGHRA, CDR2 YSYEKL. In DNA form, the CDR3 reads TGCGCCAGCAGCCAAGAGAGAGGTATTTACAATGAGCAGTTCTTC. Residues: CASSQERGIYNEQFF.

In DNA form, the CDR3 reads TGTGCCACCAGCAGAAACCCACAGGGCGCGGGTATTGGAAACACCATATATTTT. Its translation is CATSRNPQGAGIGNTIYF. The chain joins TRBV15 to TRBJ1-3, with TRBD1 as a possible D gene (6 bases). Germline CDR1 is LNHNV and CDR2 is YYDKDF (reference sequence). Trimming removed 2 bases from V and 3 bases from J, with 20 bases in between. The length of the CDR3 is 18 residues.

The chain carries TRBV28 and TRBJ2-5; TRBD2 matches at 8 bases. The V gene's germline CDR1 is MDHEN and CDR2 SYDVKM. This CDR3 is 16 amino acids long. V shed 1 base and J 5 bases; nucleotides not matched to a gene: 9. CDR3 region: CASSLFSGRAAETQYF. The CDR3 bases are TGTGCCAGCAGTTTATTTTCCGGGAGGGCGGCCGAGACCCAGTACTTC. Full variable domain (rest looked up from reference TRBV28 and TRBJ2-5): DVKVTQSSRYLVKRTGEKVFLECVQDMDHENMFWYRQDPGLGLRLIYFSYDVKMKEKGDIPEGYSVSREKKERFSLILESASTNQTSMYLCASSLFSGRAAETQYFGPGTRLLVL.

This sequence joins TRBV11-3 and TRBJ2-1; D gene uncertain. CDR3 length: 15 residues. With 0 bases removed from V and 9 bases from J, the gap between germline ends came to 15 bases. CDR1 is SGHNT, CDR2 YENEEA, per germline. The CDR3 coding sequence is TGTGCCAGCAGCTTAGATAGCCTGAATCCTCCTGAGCAGTTCTTC. Encoded protein: CASSLDSLNPPEQFF.

V and J are TRBV7-9 and TRBJ1-2, with TRBD1 as a possible D gene (5 bases). This CDR3 comprises 16 residues. With 6 bases removed from V and 0 bases from J, the gap between germline ends came to 17 bases. Looked up from germline, CDR1 is SEHNR and CDR2 is FQNEAQ (reference sequence). The DNA of the CDR3 is TGTGCCAGCAGTGACCGATCGGGACTCTCTAACTATGGCTACACCTTC. As protein: CASSDRSGLSNYGYTF.

This chain uses TRBV4-3 with TRBJ2-1; 14 positions agree with TRBD2. V gave up 1 base and J gave up 4 bases; unmatched junction bases: 0. The CDR3 is 16 residues long. Germline CDR1 and CDR2: LGHNA and YSLEER. The CDR3, as DNA: TGCGCCAGCAGCCAAGGGACTAGCGGGGGGTACAATGAGCAGTTCTTC. Translation gives CASSQGTSGGYNEQFF.

This chain links TRBV4-1 with TRBJ1-5; D remains ambiguous. The V end was cut by 1 base, the J end by 2 bases, with 21 bases between. Germline-derived CDR1 and CDR2 are MGHRA and YSYEKL. The CDR3 is 19 amino acids. Here the CDR3 DNA reads TGCGCCAGCAGCCAAGTTCCCTGGCGTGCTACACGGGGCAATCAGCCCCAGCATTTT. Translating gives CASSQVPWRATRGNQPQHF.

The V gene is TRBV7-3, the J gene TRBJ2-1; D not certain. The V gene lost 0 bases and the J gene lost 0 bases, with 6 bases spanning the gap. Looked up from germline, CDR1 is SGHTA and CDR2 is FQGTGA. CDR3 size: 15 residues. CDR3 nucleotide sequence: TGTGCCAGCAGCTTAACTAGATCCTCCTACAATGAGCAGTTCTTC. This codes for CASSLTRSSYNEQFF.